This T cell receptor (beta chain) originates from a study of OX40 agonist ivuxolimab in advanced cancers. Looking at the study overall: Patients received ivuxolimab, an intravenous treatment, every 2 weeks at 0.01 to 10 mg/kg. Regarding the study as a whole: Among the lowest levels of clonal expansion were found in partial responders at 0.1-3.0 mg/kg.

Remarks on this clone: What it recognizes is unknown.

The CDR3 totals 13 residues. V was clipped by 7 bases and J by 1 base, with 10 bases between them. Germline-derived CDR1 and CDR2 are MNHEY and SVGAGI. Measured with immunoSEQ multiplex PCR; TCRdb has only the in-frame clones, and not every one. The data contain tens of thousands of clones, 85% of them seen just once; the ten biggest clones take up 45% to 60%. This rearrangement joins TRBV6-5 to TRBJ1-2, with D perhaps matching TRBD1 (5 bases). The material was CD4+ or CD8+ T cells sorted from blood, obtained in a trial of the OX40 agonist ivuxolimab. The origin of this receptor is an adult with an advanced solid tumor such as melanoma, head and neck, liver or kidney cancer. CDR3 protein: CASIGGGNYGYTF. Here the CDR3 DNA reads TGTGCCAGCATCGGGGGGGGTAACTATGGCTACACCTTC.